Presented here are 9 T cell receptor beta chains from one specimen sequenced in a study of identical twins. TCRdb processed the 5' RACE reads anew with MiXCR; each CDR3 protein has one entry. The sample has roughly 690,000 distinct CDR3 sequences, roughly 6% seen once. The specimen sequenced was naive T cells sorted from blood. These receptor sequences come from a man younger than 35 in good health.

In this sample, this clonotype turned up many times. The gene calls are TRBV27 and TRBJ2-7; D is perhaps TRBD1 (6 bases). The length of the CDR3 is 14 residues. CDR1 and CDR2 (germline): MNHEY, SMNVEV (reference sequence). Deletions cut 3 bases from V and 5 bases from J, with 14 bases between. Here the CDR3 reads CASSFRGRLNEQYF. Written as DNA, the CDR3 is TGTGCCAGCAGTTTCAGGGGAAGGCTCAACGAGCAGTACTTC.

V and J are TRBV7-8 and TRBJ2-4, with no clear D. V shed 5 bases and J shed 7 bases, with 18 bases lying between them. CDR3 length: 15 amino acids. CDR1 is SGHVS and CDR2 is FQNEAQ in the germline V gene. CDR3 in DNA: TGTGCCAGCAGCGTCTCAGGCCTTGGGAAGAACATTCAGTACTTC. Its protein is CASSVSGLGKNIQYF. Drawing the rest from reference TRBV7-8 and TRBJ2-4, the complete variable domain is GAGVSQSPRYKVAKRGQDVALRCDPISGHVSLFWYQQALGQGPEFLTYFQNEAQLDKSGLPSDRFFAERPEGSVSTLKIQRTQQEDSAVYLCASSVSGLGKNIQYFGAGTRLSVL.

The table lists this clonotype with a few counts. The genes are TRBV20-1 and TRBJ2-2; TRBD2 aligns across 13 bases. Trimming removed 0 bases from V and 6 bases from J; junction bases left unmatched: 4. CDR3 size: 16 residues. The germline CDR1 and CDR2 sequences are DFQATT and SNEGSKA (reference sequence). DNA of the CDR3: TGCAGTGCTAGAGACAGACTAGCGGGAGGAGCCGGGGAGCTGTTTTTT. Translating it yields CSARDRLAGGAGELFF.

There are many counts of this clonotype. The chain joins TRBV9 to TRBJ2-5; 11 bases are a match to TRBD2. The length of the CDR3 is 16 residues. Germline V gene sequence: CDR1 SGDLS, CDR2 YYNGEE. Germline trimming cut 3 bases from V and 5 bases from J; bases unmatched to any gene: 9. The CDR3 loop reads CASSDHLAGGRETQYF. In DNA form, the CDR3 reads TGTGCCAGCAGCGATCACCTAGCGGGAGGTCGGGAGACCCAGTACTTC.

CDR3 DNA: TGCAGTGCTGCGAGGGTGGAGAATCAGCCCCAGCATTTT. This encodes CSAARVENQPQHF. The V and J genes are TRBV20-1 and TRBJ1-5; D unresolved. V shed 5 bases and J shed 4 bases, with 12 bases lying between them. The CDR3 contains 13 residues. CDR1 is DFQATT and CDR2 is SNEGSKA in the germline V gene (reference sequence).

At least ten counts were recorded for this clonotype. This sequence joins TRBV20-1 and TRBJ2-7; 7 bases align to TRBD1. CDR3 length: 15 amino acids. Per germline, CDR1 DFQATT and CDR2 SNEGSKA (reference sequence). The V segment lost 3 bases and the J segment 2 bases; nucleotides outside the gene matches: 10. The CDR3 DNA reads as TGCAGTGCTAGGCCAGTCGGGACAGTCCCCTACGAGCAGTACTTC. This sequence encodes CSARPVGTVPYEQYF.

This clonotype has a handful of counts. This chain connects TRBV5-1 to TRBJ1-5; a weak D match, TRBD1 (6 bases). The CDR3 covers 13 residues. Trimming took off 4 bases at V and 8 bases at J, with 13 bases between the two ends. Germline V gives CDR1 SGHRS, CDR2 YFSETQ. Here the CDR3 DNA reads TGCGCCAGCAGCGTGGCAGGGGATGAGCCCCAGCATTTT. Its protein is CASSVAGDEPQHF.

This clonotype was seen more than once but under ten times. This chain uses TRBV27 with TRBJ2-3; D possibly corresponds to TRBD1 (6 bases). Trimming removed 6 bases at V and 4 bases at J, with 14 bases between. The CDR3 contains 14 residues. Germline V gives CDR1 MNHEY, CDR2 SMNVEV (reference sequence). CDR3 residues: CASRGGQLPDTQYF. The CDR3 DNA is TGTGCCAGCAGAGGTGGACAGCTCCCAGATACGCAGTATTTT.

In this sample, this clonotype turned up many times. The chain carries TRBV12-3 or TRBV12-4 and TRBJ1-5; possible D gene TRBD1, 5 bases. This CDR3 comprises 13 residues. The V and J ends lost 4 bases and 2 bases respectively, with 6 bases between them. Here the CDR3 reads CASSWGGNQPQHF. The CDR3 nucleotides are TGTGCCAGCAGTTGGGGGGGCAATCAGCCCCAGCATTTT.